Listed here are 14 T cell receptor beta chains from one sample, sequenced in a study of blood T cells in healthy people across ages (dated by TCRdb to about 2015). The protocol used for the library was 5' RACE. Sequencing instrument: Illumina HiSeq 2500. A second about 7 to 11 cycle PCR used a sample-barcoded 5' primer and a J-beta primer mix. The public reads were run again by TCRdb, first through fastp at Q25 and then through MiXCR, and only productive beta chains were kept. Each entry merges the rows of one CDR3 protein and shows their most common DNA and genes. For this sample there are fewer than 900,000 distinct CDR3 sequences; 35% to 45% appear just once. The top ten clonotypes cover approximately 22% of the sample. The specimen was blood. Receptors were obtained from a woman aged 60 to 75 in good health.

The chain has TRBV20-1 and TRBJ2-1; 10 nucleotides agree with TRBD2. Per germline, CDR1 DFQATT and CDR2 SNEGSKA (reference sequence). The V and J ends lost 6 bases and 7 bases, in that order; junction bases with no gene match: 9. This CDR3 spans 14 amino acids. CDR3 residues: CSAYPGLARNEQFF. CDR3 in DNA: TGCAGTGCCTATCCGGGACTAGCGAGAAATGAGCAGTTCTTC.

This clonotype was found a few times. The chain recombines TRBV7-3 with TRBJ2-3; D is unresolved. Between the trimmed V and J ends, which lost 0 bases and 5 bases, there was a span of 6 bases. CDR3 length: 13 residues. The germline gives CDR1 SGHTA, CDR2 FQGTGA. This CDR3 is CASSLTLRDTQYF. The CDR3 nucleotides read TGTGCCAGCAGCTTAACCCTCAGAGATACGCAGTATTTT.

The chain carries TRBV21-1 and TRBJ2-7; TRBD1 is taken as the D call from the table, unchecked against the DNA. TRBV21-1 corresponds to a pseudogene. The CDR3 consists of 14 residues. CDR3 sequence (DNA): TGTGCCGGCAGCAAAGACAGGGCCTCCTACGAGCAGTACTTC. Translating it yields CAGSKDRASYEQYF.

J is TRBJ2-1 and V is TRBV15, with D perhaps TRBD2 (6 bases). The CDR3 has 16 residues. The germline V gene has CDR1 LNHNV and CDR2 YYDKDF (reference sequence). V was pared by 5 bases and J by 4 bases, with 18 bases between. The CDR3 spells CATSPHSRELYNEQFF. The CDR3 DNA reads as TGTGCCACCAGCCCCCATAGTCGGGAGTTGTACAATGAGCAGTTCTTC.

The table lists this clonotype with many counts. The chain combines TRBV20-1 with TRBJ2-3, with D tentatively TRBD2 (5 bases). The CDR3 spans 15 residues. Trimming stripped 4 bases from V and 3 bases from J, with 17 bases between. CDR1 DFQATT and CDR2 SNEGSKA come from the germline V gene (reference sequence). CDR3 in amino acids: CSATPRQGGTDTQYF. The CDR3 coding sequence is TGCAGTGCTACCCCTCGGCAAGGAGGTACAGATACGCAGTATTTT.

This clonotype was observed a handful of times. The chain couples TRBV29-1 to TRBJ1-6; TRBD1 might be the D (6 bases). Trimming removed 0 bases from V and 7 bases from J, with 16 bases in between. This CDR3 is 16 amino acids long. Per germline, CDR1 SQVTM and CDR2 ANQGSEA. In nucleotides, the CDR3 is TGCAGCGTTGAAGACGGGGGGCGCGGTGTGAATTCACCCCTCCACTTT. It is translated as CSVEDGGRGVNSPLHF.

Only a few counts were recorded for this clonotype. Just one base apart from a much larger clone, this may be a read error. CDR3 sequence (DNA): TGTGCCAGCTTAGTCAGCGGGCCGTACAATGAGCAGTTCTTC. Translation gives CASLVSGPYNEQFF. The chain employs TRBV7-9 and TRBJ2-1, with D tentatively TRBD2 (6 bases). V was clipped by 8 bases and J by 4 bases, with 15 bases between them. CDR3 length: 14 residues. Per germline, CDR1 SEHNR and CDR2 FQNEAQ (reference sequence).

The chain combines TRBV2 with TRBJ2-5; 13 nucleotides agree with TRBD2. Germline CDR1 reads SNHLY; CDR2 reads FYNNEI. The CDR3 spans 16 residues. V gave up 5 bases and J gave up 4 bases; unmatched junction bases: 7. CDR3 residues: CASSRTSGSVGETQYF. Written as DNA, the CDR3 is TGTGCCAGCAGTAGGACTAGCGGGAGTGTGGGAGAGACCCAGTACTTC.

There are a few counts of this clonotype. The chain joins TRBV5-5 to TRBJ2-7; D unresolved. V was pared by 1 base and J by 6 bases, with 5 bases between. CDR1 is SGHKS and CDR2 is YYEKEE in the germline V gene (reference sequence). The CDR3 is made up of 11 amino acids. The CDR3 protein is CASSLTVEQYF. CDR3 nucleotide sequence: TGTGCCAGCAGCTTGACCGTCGAGCAGTACTTC.

The chain is built from TRBV9 and TRBJ2-6, with 8 bases identical to TRBD1. In germline, CDR1 is SGDLS, CDR2 YYNGEE. With V trimmed by 7 bases and J by 4 bases, 13 bases remained unmatched. This CDR3 is built from 17 residues. The CDR3 region has the DNA TGTGCCAGCGGCAAGACAGGGGCTTACTCCGGGGCCAACGTCCTGACTTTC. As protein: CASGKTGAYSGANVLTF.

This chain connects TRBV29-1 to TRBJ2-3, with D perhaps TRBD2 (6 bases). The CDR3 is 15 residues long. V was shortened by 4 bases and J by 2 bases, with 16 bases between the two germline ends. Germline values: CDR1 SQVTM, CDR2 ANQGSEA. The CDR3 DNA reads as TGCAGCGTTGTTCCCGGGGGTCATCACACAGATACGCAGTATTTT. This sequence encodes CSVVPGGHHTDTQYF.

This clonotype was counted between two and nine times. The chain joins TRBV20-1 to TRBJ2-3; 7 bases are shared with TRBD2. This CDR3 contains 19 residues. From germline, CDR1 is DFQATT and CDR2 SNEGSKA (reference sequence). After removal of 0 bases from V and 2 bases from J, the junction contained 17 bases not matched to a gene. CDR3 protein: CSARDPLAAPRPTTDTQYF. CDR3 DNA: TGCAGTGCTAGAGATCCCCTAGCGGCCCCGAGGCCCACCACAGATACGCAGTATTTT.

The chain employs TRBV3-1 and TRBJ1-5; no clear D. V dropped 1 base and J dropped 5 bases, with 6 bases sitting between them. The CDR3 loop spans 13 amino acids. Germline CDR1 reads LGHDT; CDR2 reads YNNKEL (reference sequence). The CDR3 reads CASSQARDQPQHF. CDR3 nucleotide sequence: TGTGCCAGCAGCCAAGCAAGGGATCAGCCCCAGCATTTT.

The chain joins TRBV20-1 to TRBJ2-2; D uncertain. Germline CDR1 DFQATT, CDR2 SNEGSKA (reference sequence). V was trimmed by 1 base and J by 0 bases, leaving 9 bases between them. The CDR3 sequence is 15 residues long. The CDR3 region is CSARGQNSNTGELFF. The CDR3 nucleotides are TGCAGTGCTAGAGGGCAGAACTCGAACACCGGGGAGCTGTTTTTT.